A selection of T cell receptor beta chains follows, all from one sample in a study of cytomegalovirus exposure and HLA in healthy donors. Data came from immunoSEQ multiplex PCR; TCRdb stores just in-frame clones and leaves some out. The table includes about 110,000 clones, 65% to 80% detected once. Material for sequencing was PBMCs. All receptors derive from a male donor in good health and CMV-seropositive. The CDR3 runs from the conserved cysteine through the conserved F or W. Fields, in order: J gene, V gene, D gene, clone size, CDR3 length, CDR3 DNA, CDR3 protein. The D gene is left open where the match is weak. Clone sizes are given selectively: once, few, many, or a class where the clone is expanded.

j_call: TRBJ2-1
v_call: TRBV11-3
d_call: -
clone_size: few
cdr3_length: 15
cdr3_nt: TGTGCCAGCAGCTTGGGCGCCAGGACTAACAATGAGCAGTTCTTC
cdr3_aa: CASSLGARTNNEQFF

j_call: TRBJ2-7
v_call: TRBV5-6
d_call: -
clone_size: -
cdr3_length: 15
cdr3_nt: TGTGCCAGCAGGCCCAGGGGCCAAGGAACATACGAGCAGTACTTC
cdr3_aa: CASRPRGQGTYEQYF

j_call: TRBJ1-1
v_call: TRBV10-2
d_call: TRBD1
clone_size: once
cdr3_length: 15
cdr3_nt: TGCGCCAGCAGTGGAAGGACAGGGGGCTTCGCTGAAGCTTTCTTT
cdr3_aa: CASSGRTGGFAEAFF

j_call: TRBJ1-1
v_call: TRBV5-6
d_call: -
clone_size: -
cdr3_length: 15
cdr3_nt: TGTGCCAGCAGCTTGGTTGGTGTCCGGGACACTGAAGCTTTCTTT
cdr3_aa: CASSLVGVRDTEAFF

j_call: TRBJ2-6
v_call: TRBV4-3
d_call: TRBD1
clone_size: -
cdr3_length: 18
cdr3_nt: TGCGCCAGCAGCCCCCGGACAGGGTTTCTCTCTGGGGCCAACGTCCTGACTTTC
cdr3_aa: CASSPRTGFLSGANVLTF

j_call: TRBJ2-7
v_call: TRBV7-9
d_call: TRBD1
clone_size: once
cdr3_length: 12
cdr3_nt: TGTGCCAGCAGCTTGACAGGGGACGAGCAGTACTTC
cdr3_aa: CASSLTGDEQYF

j_call: TRBJ2-1
v_call: TRBV4-3
d_call: TRBD2
clone_size: -
cdr3_length: 17
cdr3_nt: TGCGCCAGCAGCCAAGGGGGGAGTCTAGCGGGGCGCAATGAGCAGTTCTTC
cdr3_aa: CASSQGGSLAGRNEQFF

j_call: TRBJ1-4
v_call: TRBV6-5
d_call: -
clone_size: -
cdr3_length: 14
cdr3_nt: TGTGCCAGCAGTTACTCACAGCTCAATGAAAAACTGTTTTTT
cdr3_aa: CASSYSQLNEKLFF

j_call: TRBJ2-7
v_call: TRBV30
d_call: TRBD2
clone_size: -
cdr3_length: 14
cdr3_nt: TGTGCCTCTAGCGGGAGAGCGAGCTCCTACGAGCAGTACTTC
cdr3_aa: CASSGRASSYEQYF

j_call: TRBJ1-1
v_call: TRBV19
d_call: TRBD1
clone_size: few
cdr3_length: 15
cdr3_nt: TGTGCCAGTAGTTGGACAGGGGGTGGTTCCACTGAAGCTTTCTTT
cdr3_aa: CASSWTGGGSTEAFF

j_call: TRBJ1-5
v_call: TRBV18
d_call: -
clone_size: -
cdr3_length: 16
cdr3_nt: TGTGCCAGCTCACCACCGGGGACACAACTAGGGCAGCCCCAGCATTTT
cdr3_aa: CASSPPGTQLGQPQHF